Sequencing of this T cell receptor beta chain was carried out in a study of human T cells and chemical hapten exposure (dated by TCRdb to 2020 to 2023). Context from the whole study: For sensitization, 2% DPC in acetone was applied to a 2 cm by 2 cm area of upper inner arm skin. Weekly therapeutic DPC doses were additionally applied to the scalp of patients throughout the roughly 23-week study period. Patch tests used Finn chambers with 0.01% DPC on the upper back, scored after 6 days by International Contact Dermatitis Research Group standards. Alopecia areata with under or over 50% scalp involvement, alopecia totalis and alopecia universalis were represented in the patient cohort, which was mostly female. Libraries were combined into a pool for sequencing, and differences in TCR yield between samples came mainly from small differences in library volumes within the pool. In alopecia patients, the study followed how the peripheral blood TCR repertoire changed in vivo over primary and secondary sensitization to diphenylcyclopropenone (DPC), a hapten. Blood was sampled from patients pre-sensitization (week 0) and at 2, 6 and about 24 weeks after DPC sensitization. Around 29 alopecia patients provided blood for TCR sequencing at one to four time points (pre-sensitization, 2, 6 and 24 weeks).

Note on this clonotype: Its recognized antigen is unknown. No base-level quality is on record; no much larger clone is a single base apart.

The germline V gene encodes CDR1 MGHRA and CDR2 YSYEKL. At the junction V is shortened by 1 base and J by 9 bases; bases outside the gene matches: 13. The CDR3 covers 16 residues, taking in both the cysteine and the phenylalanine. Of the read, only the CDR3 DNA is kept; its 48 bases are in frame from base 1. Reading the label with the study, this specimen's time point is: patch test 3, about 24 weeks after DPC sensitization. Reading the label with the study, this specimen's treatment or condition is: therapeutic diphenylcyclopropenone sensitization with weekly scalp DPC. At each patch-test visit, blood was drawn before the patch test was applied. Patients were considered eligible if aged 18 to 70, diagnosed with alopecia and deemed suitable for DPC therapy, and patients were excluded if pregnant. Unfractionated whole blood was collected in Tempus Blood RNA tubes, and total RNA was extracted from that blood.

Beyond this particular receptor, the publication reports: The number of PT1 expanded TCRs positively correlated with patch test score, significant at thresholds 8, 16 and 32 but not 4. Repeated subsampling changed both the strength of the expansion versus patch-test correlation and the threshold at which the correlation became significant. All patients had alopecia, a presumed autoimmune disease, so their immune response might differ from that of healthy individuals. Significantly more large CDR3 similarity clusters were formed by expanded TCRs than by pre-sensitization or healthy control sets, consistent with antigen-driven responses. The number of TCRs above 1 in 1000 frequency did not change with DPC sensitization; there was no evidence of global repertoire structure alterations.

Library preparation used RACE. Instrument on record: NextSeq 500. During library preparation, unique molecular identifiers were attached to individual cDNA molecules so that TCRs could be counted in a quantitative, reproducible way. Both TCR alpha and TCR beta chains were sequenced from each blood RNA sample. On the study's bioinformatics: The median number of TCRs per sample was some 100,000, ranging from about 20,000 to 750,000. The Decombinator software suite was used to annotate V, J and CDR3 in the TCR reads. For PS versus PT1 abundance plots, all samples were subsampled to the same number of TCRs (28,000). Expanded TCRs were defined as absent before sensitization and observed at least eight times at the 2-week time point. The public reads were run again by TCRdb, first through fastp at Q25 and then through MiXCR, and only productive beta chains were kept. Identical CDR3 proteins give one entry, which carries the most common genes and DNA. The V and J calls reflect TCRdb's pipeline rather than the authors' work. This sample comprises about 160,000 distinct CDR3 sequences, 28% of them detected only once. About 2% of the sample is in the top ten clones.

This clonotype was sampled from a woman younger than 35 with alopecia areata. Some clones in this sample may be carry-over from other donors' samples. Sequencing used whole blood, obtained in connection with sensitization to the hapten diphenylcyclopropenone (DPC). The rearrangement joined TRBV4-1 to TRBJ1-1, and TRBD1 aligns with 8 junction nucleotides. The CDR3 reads CASSQAGGGRGLQAFF. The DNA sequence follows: TGCGCCAGCAGCCAAGCGGGTGGGGGCAGGGGGCTTCAAGCTTTCTTT.